This T cell receptor beta chain was obtained from a study of cytomegalovirus exposure and HLA in healthy donors. Notes on the study in general: Some TCR beta chains (164 of them) were listed as cytomegalovirus-associated. Presence/absence comparisons presumed near-even sequencing depth among donors. Most TCR beta V segments were productive about 90% or about 30% of the time in an earlier analysis.

With respect to this clone: Its matching antigen is unknown.

The primer mix had 60 Vbeta and 13 Jbeta primers. Here immunoSEQ multiplex PCR was the method, and the copy in TCRdb shows in-frame clones only, minus some. The table lists 300,000 or so clones, roughly 81% of them singletons. The TCR originated in a woman between 40 and 55 years old in good health and CMV-seropositive. The sample comprised PBMCs.

The CDR3 sequence: CASRPGGSYNEQFF. In DNA form, the CDR3 reads TGTGCCAGCAGGCCCGGAGGCTCCTACAATGAGCAGTTCTTC. V and J are TRBV27 and TRBJ2-1; TRBD2 might be the D (5 bases). The CDR3 is 14 amino acids. V was cut by 6 bases and J by 0 bases, with 9 bases left in between. Germline V gene lookup returns CDR1 MNHEY and CDR2 SMNVEV (reference sequence).